The TCR beta chain described here comes from a study of CD8 T cells in ankylosing spondylitis. Points from the study as a whole: A motif in TCR beta, a set of eight or nine highly homologous variants, appeared characteristic of ankylosing spondylitis blood. Reported data indicate significant enrichment of disease-linked clones within matched ankylosing spondylitis synovial fluid.

Using quantitative 5'-RACE with molecular barcodes, the authors made TCR beta libraries. TCRdb itself ran the 5' RACE reads through MiXCR, one entry per CDR3 protein. The sample yields roughly 150,000 distinct CDR3 sequences, 30% to 40% seen once. Comment on this clonotype: Its cognate antigen is unknown.

The V gene lost 0 bases and the J gene lost 6 bases, with 6 bases spanning the gap. The CDR3 sequence is 13 residues long. CDR1 is MNHEY, CDR2 SVGAGI, per germline. The gene calls are TRBV6-5 and TRBJ1-5; no definite D call. What was sequenced was synovial fluid, either unsorted or a sorted T cell fraction (not recorded which). The source is a male donor with ankylosing spondylitis. CDR3 in DNA: TGTGCCAGCAGTTACTCGAAATCTCAGCCCCAGCATTTT. Protein product: CASSYSKSQPQHF.